This is a list of T cell receptor beta chains from one sample in a study of blood T cell repertoires in COVID-19. Some clones are missing from TCRdb's copy, which holds only in-frame ones; the method was immunoSEQ multiplex PCR. This table holds hundreds of thousands of clones, 81% found once. Sequenced input: peripheral blood. These TCRs come from a woman older than 75 with acute or convalescent COVID-19. The CDR3 runs from the conserved cysteine through the conserved F or W. D genes are given only for firm matches. The size entry is marked missing in some rows and otherwise reads once, few, many or a size class.

clone_size	v_call	d_call	j_call	cdr3_nt	cdr3_aa
NA	TRBV28	TRBD1	TRBJ2-3	TGTGCCAGCAGTTCCCTCCGGGACAGGCTCACAGATACGCAGTATTTT	CASSSLRDRLTDTQYF
NA	TRBV19	NA	TRBJ1-2	TGTGCCAGTAGTATATTCCAGTTGTCACAGGACTATGGCTACACCTTC	CASSIFQLSQDYGYTF
NA	TRBV7-6	TRBD1	TRBJ1-6	TGTGCCAGCAGTGAGGGGACAGGGAACTCACCCCTCCACTTT	CASSEGTGNSPLHF
NA	TRBV24-1	NA	TRBJ2-1	TGTGCCACCAGTGTGGATGCAGATTATGACAACAATGAGCAGTTCTTC	CATSVDADYDNNEQFF
NA	TRBV18	TRBD2	TRBJ2-3	TGTGCCAGCTCACCTGAGACTAGCGGTAAAAGCACAGATACGCAGTATTTT	CASSPETSGKSTDTQYF
NA	TRBV9	NA	TRBJ1-4	TGTGCCAGCAGCGTAGTGGACAGTAATGAAAAACTGTTTTTT	CASSVVDSNEKLFF
NA	TRBV5-1	NA	TRBJ2-7	TGCGCCAGCAGCTTGGCCTCAGGGTTTATCAGCTCCTACGAGCAGTACTTC	CASSLASGFISSYEQYF
NA	TRBV28	NA	TRBJ1-6	TGTGCCAGCAACGGGGGACTTAATAATTCACCCCTCCACTTT	CASNGGLNNSPLHF
NA	TRBV3-1/TRBV3-2	NA	TRBJ2-5	TGTGCCAGCAGCCAATCGGTAGAGACCCAGTACTTC	CASSQSVETQYF
NA	TRBV29-1	NA	TRBJ1-2	TGCAGCGTCTACCCAGGCCTCGGGGGAGGCTACACCTTC	CSVYPGLGGGYTF
NA	TRBV27	NA	TRBJ1-6	TGTGCCAGCAGGTCCCCCCGCGGAGACTCCTATAATTCACCCCTCCACTTT	CASRSPRGDSYNSPLHF
NA	TRBV19	TRBD1	TRBJ2-3	TGTGCCACGGCCCTCCGGTCGTCAGGGGGACAGGATACGCAGTATTTT	CATALRSSGGQDTQYF
NA	TRBV19	NA	TRBJ1-5	TGTGCCAGTAGTATGAGTGACAGTCAGCCCCAGCATTTT	CASSMSDSQPQHF
NA	TRBV15	TRBD2	TRBJ2-1	TGTGCCACCAGCAGAGATACCGCCTCGACTAGCCGCCAGTACAATGAGCAGTTCTTC	CATSRDTASTSRQYNEQFF
NA	TRBV6-4	TRBD1	TRBJ2-7	TGTGCCAGCAGTGAGTCCGGGACAGGGGGCGCGAGGGGCGAGCAGTACTTC	CASSESGTGGARGEQYF
NA	TRBV28	TRBD1	TRBJ1-4	TGTGCCAGCAGTTTATCCGGGACAGGGCTGAAACTGTTTTTT	CASSLSGTGLKLFF
NA	TRBV2	TRBD2	TRBJ2-5	TGTGCCAGCAGTAGAAGGACTAGCGCTCAAGAGACCCAGTACTTC	CASSRRTSAQETQYF
NA	TRBV6-1	NA	TRBJ1-5	TGTGCCAGCAGTGCTACAGGGAGGGGCAGCAATCAGCCCCAGCATTTT	CASSATGRGSNQPQHF
NA	TRBV5-4	TRBD2	TRBJ2-3	TGTGCCAGCAGCCGTGGACTAGCGGGCACAGATACGCAGTATTTT	CASSRGLAGTDTQYF
NA	TRBV19	TRBD2	TRBJ2-5	TGTGCCAGTAGTATTTTTGGGACTACCAACCAAGAGACCCAGTACTTC	CASSIFGTTNQETQYF
once	TRBV29-1	NA	TRBJ1-1	TGCAGCGTACAGGGAGAGATGAACACTGAAGCTTTCTTT	CSVQGEMNTEAFF
few	TRBV10-3	TRBD1	TRBJ1-5	TGTGCCACATCGGAGACAGGGGGGAACAATCAGCCCCAGCATTTT	CATSETGGNNQPQHF
NA	TRBV18	NA	TRBJ2-7	TGTGCCAGCTCACCTGGCAGGGGAGGGTACGAGCAGTACTTC	CASSPGRGGYEQYF
medium-sized	TRBV30	TRBD1	TRBJ1-6	TGTGCCTGGAGTGCTGGACAGGATAATTCACCCCTCCACTTT	CAWSAGQDNSPLHF
NA	TRBV3-1/TRBV3-2	NA	TRBJ1-1	TGTGCCAGCAGCCAAGTAGTGATGAACACTGAAGCTTTCTTT	CASSQVVMNTEAFF
NA	TRBV7-2	TRBD2	TRBJ2-5	TGTGCCAGCAGCTCTAGCGGGGGACACGTGGACCAGTACTTC	CASSSSGGHVDQYF
NA	TRBV3-1/TRBV3-2	NA	TRBJ2-5	TGTGCCAGTGCCCCAGGGCGGCGAGAGACCCAGTACTTC	CASAPGRRETQYF
NA	TRBV29-1	NA	TRBJ1-3	TGCAGCGCTCAGGAACCCTCTGGAAACACCATATATTTT	CSAQEPSGNTIYF
NA	TRBV21-1	NA	TRBJ1-1	TGTGCCAGCAGCAAATCTGAACAGGGCAGGGGCACTGAAGCTTTCTTT	CASSKSEQGRGTEAFF
NA	TRBV11-2	TRBD2	TRBJ2-4	TGTGCCAGCAGCCTAAAAGGGGCGGGAGGGGACATTCAGTACTTC	CASSLKGAGGDIQYF
NA	TRBV27	NA	TRBJ1-6	TGTGCCAGCAAGGACAGCAGGTGGATTTCACCCCTCCACTTT	CASKDSRWISPLHF
NA	TRBV6-1	NA	TRBJ1-2	TGTGCCAGCAGTGAAAGTCAGGGCTATGGCTACACCTTC	CASSESQGYGYTF
once	TRBV29-1	NA	TRBJ2-6	TGCAGCGTTGAAGGCACACCTGGGGCCAACGTCCTGACTTTC	CSVEGTPGANVLTF
NA	TRBV18	NA	TRBJ1-2	TGTGCCAGCTCACCACCAACAGGATCCTTCGGCTATGGCTACACCTTC	CASSPPTGSFGYGYTF
NA	TRBV3-1/TRBV3-2	TRBD2	TRBJ2-5	TGTGCCAGCAGCCTAGCGGGAGGGCCCCAAGAGACCCAGTACTTC	CASSLAGGPQETQYF
few	TRBV7-3	NA	TRBJ2-7	TGTGCCAGCAGCTTAAATAGCCGGGGCGAGCAGTACTTC	CASSLNSRGEQYF
NA	TRBV5-4	TRBD1	TRBJ1-2	TGTGCCAGCAGCGCGGGACAGGGTACCTATGGCTACACCTTC	CASSAGQGTYGYTF
NA	TRBV3-1/TRBV3-2	TRBD1	TRBJ2-7	TGTGCCAGCAGCCCCGTCGACAGGGCGTACGAGCAGTACTTC	CASSPVDRAYEQYF
NA	TRBV7-2	TRBD1	TRBJ2-7	TGTGCCAGCAGCTGGCGGACAGGGGGGATGACCTACGAGCAGTACTTC	CASSWRTGGMTYEQYF
NA	TRBV7-8	NA	TRBJ1-4	TGTGCCAGCTCTCGGTGGACTAATGAAAAACTGTTTTTT	CASSRWTNEKLFF
few	TRBV18	NA	TRBJ2-7	TGTGCCAGCTCACCCCGGGACACTTCCTACGAGCAGTACTTC	CASSPRDTSYEQYF
NA	TRBV11-1	TRBD1	TRBJ1-1	TGTGCCAGCAGTTTGGGGACAGTAAACACTGAAGCTTTCTTT	CASSLGTVNTEAFF
NA	TRBV7-3	TRBD1	TRBJ2-7	TGTGCCAGCAGCCGACAGGGCTCCCACGAGCAGTACTTC	CASSRQGSHEQYF
NA	TRBV10-3	TRBD2	TRBJ2-3	TGTGCCATCAGTGTAGGAGCGGGGGGTACAGATACGCAGTATTTT	CAISVGAGGTDTQYF
few	TRBV9	TRBD1	TRBJ1-2	TGTGCCAGCAGCTCAAGGGACAGGGGAAAAGGCTACACCTTC	CASSSRDRGKGYTF
once	TRBV7-3	TRBD1	TRBJ1-1	TGTGCCAGCAGCTTGACGACAGGGGACACTGAAGCTTTCTTT	CASSLTTGDTEAFF
NA	TRBV27	TRBD1	TRBJ2-3	TGTGCCAGCAGAGGGGACCTCAGGGGGCGGTTAGGAGATACGCAGTATTTT	CASRGDLRGRLGDTQYF
NA	TRBV2	TRBD1	TRBJ1-1	TGTGCCAGCAAGTCACAGGGGACCCCGGGCACTGAAGCTTTCTTT	CASKSQGTPGTEAFF
NA	TRBV2	TRBD1	TRBJ2-7	TGTGCCAACAAGATTGGGACAGGGGCCTACGAGCAGTACTTC	CANKIGTGAYEQYF
NA	TRBV6-6	TRBD1	TRBJ1-6	TGTGCCAGCGGTACCGGGACAGGGAATTCACCCCTCCACTTT	CASGTGTGNSPLHF
NA	TRBV10-3	NA	TRBJ1-6	TGTGCCCGCCGGGAGGAGGCTAGCTCACCCCTCCACTTT	CARREEASSPLHF
NA	TRBV4-1	TRBD2	TRBJ2-7	TGCGCCAGCAGCCAATATGGGCTAGCGGCATACGAGCAGTACTTC	CASSQYGLAAYEQYF
once	TRBV2	TRBD2	TRBJ2-3	TGTGCCAGCACCAAACCGGGGGGGGGAGATACGCAGTATTTT	CASTKPGGGDTQYF